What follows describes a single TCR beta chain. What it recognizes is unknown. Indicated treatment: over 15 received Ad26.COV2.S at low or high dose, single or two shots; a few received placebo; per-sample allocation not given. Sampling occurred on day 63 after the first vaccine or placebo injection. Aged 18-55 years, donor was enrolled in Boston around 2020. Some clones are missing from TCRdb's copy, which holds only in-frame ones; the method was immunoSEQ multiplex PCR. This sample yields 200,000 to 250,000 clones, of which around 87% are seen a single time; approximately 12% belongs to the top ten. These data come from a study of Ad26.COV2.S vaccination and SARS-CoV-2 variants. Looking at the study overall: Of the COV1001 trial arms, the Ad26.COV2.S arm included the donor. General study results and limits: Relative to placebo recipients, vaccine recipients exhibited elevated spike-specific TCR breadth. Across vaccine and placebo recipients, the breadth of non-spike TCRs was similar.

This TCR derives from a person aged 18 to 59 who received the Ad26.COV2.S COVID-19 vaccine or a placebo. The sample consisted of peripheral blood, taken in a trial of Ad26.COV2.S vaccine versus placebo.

CDR3 sequence reads: CATSDSSGGTYEQYF. The CDR3 DNA is TGTGCCACCAGTGATTCATCGGGGGGAACCTACGAGCAGTACTTC. The J gene is TRBJ2-7, the V gene TRBV24-1, with 7 bases fitting TRBD2. The CDR3 is 15 amino acids. Trimming took 2 bases from V and 2 from J; bases not matched to a gene: 5. In germline, CDR1 is KGHDR, CDR2 SFDVKD.